Presented here are 13 T cell receptor beta chains from one specimen sequenced in a study of shared T cell receptors in the human thymus. Produced via immunoSEQ multiplex PCR; TCRdb's table is partial and in-frame only. The repertoire holds around 730,000 clones, with 70% to 90% as singletons. The data were also submitted as part of a second study, on human thymus T cells.

The sequencing sample was made of thymocytes. Receptor source: a girl under three years old with a congenital heart defect.

The gene calls are TRBV7-2 and TRBJ2-7; 11 nucleotides line up with TRBD2. Germline assignment: CDR1 SGHTA and CDR2 FQGNSA. The CDR3 is 17 amino acids. Trimming cost V 0 bases and J 1 base; bases outside gene matches: 5. DNA of the CDR3: TGTGCCAGCAGCTTAGCCCGAGGACTAGCGGGTTCCTACGAGCAGTACTTC. It encodes CASSLARGLAGSYEQYF.

The gene calls are TRBV4-1 and TRBJ1-1; D gene unclear. CDR3 size: 19 residues. Per germline, CDR1 MGHRA and CDR2 YSYEKL. The V end was cut by 0 bases, the J end by 9 bases, with 29 bases between. The CDR3 here is CASSQDFVPLTQGGGKAFF. In nucleotides, the CDR3 is TGCGCCAGCAGCCAAGATTTCGTCCCTCTGACCCAAGGTGGAGGGAAAGCTTTCTTT.

J is TRBJ2-5 and V is TRBV4-1, with 16 positions matching TRBD2. Trimming at V came to 1 base and at J to 4 bases, leaving 12 bases not matched to a gene. Germline values: CDR1 MGHRA, CDR2 YSYEKL. The CDR3 is made up of 20 amino acids. In nucleotides, the CDR3 is TGCGCCAGCAGCCAAGTGCCACCGGGACTAGCGGGGGGGCCTTCAGAGACCCAGTACTTC. Its translation is CASSQVPPGLAGGPSETQYF.

Note on this clone: Within the sample, other DNA sequences also encode this same CDR3. This sequence joins TRBV10-1 and TRBJ1-1; 7 bases align to TRBD1. Germline V gene lookup returns CDR1 WNHNN and CDR2 SYGVQD (reference sequence). Germline trimming cut 6 bases from V and 4 bases from J; bases unmatched to any gene: 8. The length of the CDR3 is 14 residues. CDR3 nucleotide sequence: TGCGCCAGCAGCAGGGACAGAAGAGTCACTGAAGCTTTCTTT. Residues: CASSRDRRVTEAFF.

The rearrangement uses TRBV5-1 and TRBJ2-3; 7 nucleotides agree with TRBD2. The germline CDR1 and CDR2 sequences are SGHRS and YFSETQ. The length of the CDR3 is 15 residues. Losses at the gene ends were 6 bases for V and 0 bases for J; bases not matched to a gene: 7. CDR3 coding DNA: TGCGCCAGCACCCCTGTGGGGGGGAGCACAGATACGCAGTATTTT. It translates to CASTPVGGSTDTQYF.

The CDR3 loop reads CARRTGTTMNTEAFF. The CDR3 nucleotides read TGTGCCAGAAGAACAGGGACTACGATGAACACTGAAGCTTTCTTT. The J gene is TRBJ1-1, the V gene TRBV2, with D tentatively TRBD1 (6 bases). Trimming stripped 9 bases from V and 0 bases from J, with 17 bases between. CDR1 is SNHLY and CDR2 is FYNNEI in the germline V gene. CDR3 length: 15 amino acids. Full variable domain (missing parts from reference TRBV2 and TRBJ1-1): EPEVTQTPSHQVTQMGQEVILRCVPISNHLYFYWYRQILGQKVEFLVSFYNNEISEKSEIFDDQFSVERPDGSNFTLKIRSTKLEDSAMYFCARRTGTTMNTEAFFGQGTRLTVV.

V is TRBV6-1 and J is TRBJ1-1, with D hard to call. V lost 6 bases and J lost 7, with 9 bases in between. Germline values: CDR1 MNHNS, CDR2 SASEGT. This CDR3 is built from 11 residues. CDR3: CASRTCFEAFF. CDR3 bases: TGTGCCAGCAGAACTTGCTTTGAAGCTTTCTTT.

V usage is TRBV10-2 and J usage is TRBJ1-1; D perhaps matches TRBD1 (6 bases). V was shortened by 3 bases and J by 6 bases, with 14 bases between the two germline ends. CDR3 length: 14 residues. From germline, CDR1 is WSHSY and CDR2 SAAADI. CDR3 sequence: CASSDWQGSSEAFF. The CDR3 DNA reads TGCGCCAGCAGTGATTGGCAGGGGTCCTCTGAAGCTTTCTTT.

V and J are TRBV4-1 and TRBJ2-1, with TRBD2 as a possible D gene (5 bases). The CDR3 loop spans 15 amino acids. CDR1 is MGHRA and CDR2 is YSYEKL in the germline V gene. Deletions cut 0 bases from V and 5 bases from J, with 11 bases between. The CDR3 DNA sequence: TGCGCCAGCAGCCAAGATGGAGGCAGCGACAATGAGCAGTTCTTC. This codes for CASSQDGGSDNEQFF.

This chain joins TRBV10-3 and TRBJ1-2; D is ambiguous. The CDR3 sequence is 17 residues long. Germline lookup yields CDR1 ENHRY and CDR2 SYGVKD. With 0 bases removed from V and 1 base from J, the gap between germline ends came to 15 bases. The CDR3 DNA reads TGTGCCATCAGTGAGTCAGAGGCCTCAGCAGATAACTATGGCTACACCTTC. It is translated as CAISESEASADNYGYTF.

In the case of this clone: One junction end disagrees with the germline gene, perhaps due to a read error. Other DNA sequences in this specimen translate into the identical CDR3. The chain is built from TRBV5-1 and TRBJ1-1; D might be TRBD1 (5 bases). The CDR3 extends over 15 amino acids. Germline CDR1 is SGHRS and CDR2 is YFSETQ. The CDR3 sequence: CASSLGSRAGLEAFF. The CDR3 nucleotides read TGCGCCAGCAGCTTGGGTAGCCGGGCGGGACTTGAAGCCTTCTTT.

The chain combines TRBV6-5 with TRBJ2-7; 10 bases are a match to TRBD2. Germline CDR1 MNHEY, CDR2 SVGAGI. The CDR3 contains 15 residues. With 6 bases clipped from V and 3 bases from J, the junction kept 8 bases outside the gene matches. The CDR3 DNA reads as TGTGCCAGCAGGAAACTAGCGGGACTAAACTACGAGCAGTACTTC. This encodes CASRKLAGLNYEQYF.

The chain joins TRBV7-9 to TRBJ1-1, with a tentative D call TRBD1 (5 bases). Trimming left V 7 bases short and J 3 bases short, with 12 bases between. CDR3 size: 13 residues. Germline V lookup: CDR1 SEHNR, CDR2 FQNEAQ (reference sequence). CDR3 in DNA: TGTGCCAGCAACCGGGGGATGGACACTGAAGCTTTCTTT. It specifies CASNRGMDTEAFF. The entire variable domain, with the rest obtained from reference TRBV7-9 and TRBJ1-1, is as follows: DTGVSQNPRHKITKRGQNVTFRCDPISEHNRLYWYRQTLGQGPEFLTYFQNEAQLEKSRLLSDRFSAERPKGSFSTLEIQRTEQGDSAMYLCASNRGMDTEAFFGQGTRLTVV.